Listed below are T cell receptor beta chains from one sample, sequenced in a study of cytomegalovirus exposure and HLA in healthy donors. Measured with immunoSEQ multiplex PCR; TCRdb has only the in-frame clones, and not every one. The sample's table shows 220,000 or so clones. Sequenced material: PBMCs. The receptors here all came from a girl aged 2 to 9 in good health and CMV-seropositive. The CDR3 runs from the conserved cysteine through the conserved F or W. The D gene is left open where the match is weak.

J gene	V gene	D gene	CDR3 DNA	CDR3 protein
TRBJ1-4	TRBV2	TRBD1	TGTGCCAGCAGAGGGACAGGGTTCCGTAATGAAAAACTGTTTTTT	CASRGTGFRNEKLFF
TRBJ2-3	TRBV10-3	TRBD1	TGTGCCATCGGGGGGACAGGGGGCACAGATACGCAGTATTTT	CAIGGTGGTDTQYF
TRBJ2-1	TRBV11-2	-	TGTGCCAGCAGCTTAGAGTGGCCAGGGGCCCATGAGCAGTTCTTC	CASSLEWPGAHEQFF
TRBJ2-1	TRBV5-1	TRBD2	TGCGTCAGCAGCCAGGGGCTACTAGCGGCCAATGAGCAGTTCTTC	CVSSQGLLAANEQFF
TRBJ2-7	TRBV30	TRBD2	TGTGCCTGGAGTGTATTTAAGGGACTAGCGACCCCCTACGAGCAGTACTTC	CAWSVFKGLATPYEQYF
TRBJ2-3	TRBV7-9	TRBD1	TGTGCCAGCAGCCTACCCGGGACAGACAACACAGATACGCAGTATTTT	CASSLPGTDNTDTQYF
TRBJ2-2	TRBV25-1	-	TGTGCCAGCAGTGAATCTGGGATCTCCCGGGAGCTGTTCTTT	CASSESGISRELFF
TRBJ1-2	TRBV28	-	TGTGCCAGCAGGACCGTAGGGGGTCGGGTCTATGGCTACACCTTC	CASRTVGGRVYGYTF
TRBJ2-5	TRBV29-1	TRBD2	TGCAGCGGTCGAGGTGGGAGGGCAGTTATGGAGACCCAGCACTTC	CSGRGGRAVMETQHF
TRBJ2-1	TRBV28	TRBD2	TGTGCCAGCAGTTTAGTTACTAGCGGGATGTACAATGAGCAGTTCTTC	CASSLVTSGMYNEQFF
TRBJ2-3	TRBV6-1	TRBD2	TGTGCCAGCAGGATAAAGCGGGAACTGGACCAGTATTTT	CASRIKRELDQYF
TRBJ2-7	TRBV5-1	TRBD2	TGCGCCAGCAGCTGGGGGGGTACAGCCTACGAGCAGTACTTC	CASSWGGTAYEQYF
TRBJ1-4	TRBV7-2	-	TGTGCCAGCAGCTTGGGCGGCGGGTCAACTAATGAAAAACTGTTTTTT	CASSLGGGSTNEKLFF
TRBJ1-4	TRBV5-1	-	TGCGCCAGCAGCAGGAACAGTCCAACTAATGAAAAACTGTTTTTT	CASSRNSPTNEKLFF
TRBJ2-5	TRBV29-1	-	TGCAGCGTTGAAGAGGCAGGGATTTTTTGGTCGCCGTACCAAGAGACCCAGTACTTC	CSVEEAGIFWSPYQETQYF
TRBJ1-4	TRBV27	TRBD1	TGTGCCAGCACCCACCGACAGGGGGGTACTGGAAAACTGTTTTTT	CASTHRQGGTGKLFF
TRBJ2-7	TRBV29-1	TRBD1	TGCAGCGTCTCCACCGGGACAGGGGGTCTCTACGAGCAGTACTTC	CSVSTGTGGLYEQYF
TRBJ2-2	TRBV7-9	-	TGTGCCAGCAGCTTACACCGGGACAATCGGGAGCTGTTTTTT	CASSLHRDNRELFF
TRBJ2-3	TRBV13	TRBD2	TGTGCCAGCAGCCTAGCGGGAGCAAGCACAGATACGCAGTATTTT	CASSLAGASTDTQYF
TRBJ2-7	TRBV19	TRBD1	TGTGCCAGTAGTCCCGGTCGACAGGGGATCTACGAGCAGTACTTC	CASSPGRQGIYEQYF
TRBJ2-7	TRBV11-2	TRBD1	TGTGCCAGCAGCCCACGGGACAGCATTGTCTACGAGCAGTACTTC	CASSPRDSIVYEQYF
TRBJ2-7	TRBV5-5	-	TGTGCCAGCAGCTGGGGCCCTTACGAGCAGTACTTC	CASSWGPYEQYF
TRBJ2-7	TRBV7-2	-	TGTGCCAGCAGCTATCGCTTAGTCTCCTACGAGCAGTACTTC	CASSYRLVSYEQYF
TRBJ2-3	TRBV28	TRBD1	TGTGCCAGCAGTCCCTGGACAGGGGGCACCCCATTTAGCACAGATACGCAGTATTTT	CASSPWTGGTPFSTDTQYF
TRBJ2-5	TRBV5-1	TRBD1	TGCGCCAGCAGCTCCGGGACAGGATTCCAAGAGACCCAGTACTTC	CASSSGTGFQETQYF
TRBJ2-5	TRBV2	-	TGTGCCAGCAGTGCCCGCTATCGACAAGAGACCCAGTACTTC	CASSARYRQETQYF
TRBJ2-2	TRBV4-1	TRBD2	TGCGCCAGCAGCCAGTGGACTAGCGGACCGAACACCGGGGAGCTGTTTTTT	CASSQWTSGPNTGELFF
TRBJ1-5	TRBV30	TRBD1	TGTGCCTGGAGTGCTCACAGGGGCGGTGGTCAGCCCCAGCATTTT	CAWSAHRGGGQPQHF
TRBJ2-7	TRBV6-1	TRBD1	TGTGCCAGCAGATCTACAGGGGTGACCTACGAGCAGTACTTC	CASRSTGVTYEQYF
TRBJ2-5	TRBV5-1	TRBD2	TGCGCCAGCAGCTGGGTGGCGGGGGAGCAGTACTTC	CASSWVAGEQYF
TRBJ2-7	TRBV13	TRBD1	TGTGCCAGCAGCGCCGGGACAGGGCTCTACGAGCAGTACTTC	CASSAGTGLYEQYF
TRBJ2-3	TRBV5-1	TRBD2	TGCGCCAGCAGACGGCTAGCGGGAGGCAACACAGATACGCAGTATTTT	CASRRLAGGNTDTQYF
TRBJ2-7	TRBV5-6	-	TGTGCCAGCAGCTTCACCCCCCTAGCGCCTTACGAGCAGTACTTC	CASSFTPLAPYEQYF
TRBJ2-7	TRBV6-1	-	TGTGCCAGCAGTGAACAGACAGGAGGATCCTACGAGCAGTACTTC	CASSEQTGGSYEQYF
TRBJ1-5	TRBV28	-	TGTGCCAGCAGTTCCCCCTGGAGACAGAGCAATCAGCCCCAGCATTTT	CASSSPWRQSNQPQHF
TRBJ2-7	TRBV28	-	TGTGCCAGCAGTCAACCCTTGCAGAACTCCTACGAGCAGTACTTC	CASSQPLQNSYEQYF
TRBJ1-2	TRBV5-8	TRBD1	TGTGCCAGCAGCCCCTGGACAGGAATCCCTCCTAACTATGGCTACACCTTC	CASSPWTGIPPNYGYTF
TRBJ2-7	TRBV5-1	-	TGCGCCAGCGCTCGGGGAGACACCTACGAGCAGTACTTC	CASARGDTYEQYF
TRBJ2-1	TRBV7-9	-	TGTGCCAGCAGCGCGCAAGGCGGGGAGCAGTTCTTC	CASSAQGGEQFF
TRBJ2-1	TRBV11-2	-	TGTGCCAGCAGCCCCAATAGTAGCGGAGTCTACAATGAGCAGTTCTTC	CASSPNSSGVYNEQFF
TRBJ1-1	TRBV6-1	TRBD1	TGTGCCAGCAGGAGGACAGGGGACACTGAAGCTTTCTTT	CASRRTGDTEAFF
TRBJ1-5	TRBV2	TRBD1	TGTGCCAGCGCTCAAGACAGGGCTAGCAATCAGCCCCAGCATTTT	CASAQDRASNQPQHF
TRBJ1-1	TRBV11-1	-	TGTGCCACCTCCCAGACAGCCTACACTGAAGCTTTCTTT	CATSQTAYTEAFF
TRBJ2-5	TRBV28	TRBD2	TGTGCCAGCAGTGTCATTAGCGGGAGGGCCACGGAGACCCAGTACTTC	CASSVISGRATETQYF
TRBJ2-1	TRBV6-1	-	TGTGCCAGCAGTAAAAACAGGGCTGAGCAGTTCTTC	CASSKNRAEQFF
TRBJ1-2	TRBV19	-	TGTGCCAGTAGTATTAGTGGAGAGGAGGACTATGGCTACACCTTC	CASSISGEEDYGYTF
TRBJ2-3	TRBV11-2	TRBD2	TGTGCCAGCAGCTTAGATTTGGACGGGAGGGACGCAGATACGCAGTATTTT	CASSLDLDGRDADTQYF
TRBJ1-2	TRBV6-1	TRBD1	TGTGCCAGCACCCGGACAGGAGAATATGGCTGCACCTTC	CASTRTGEYGCTF
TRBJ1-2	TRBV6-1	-	TGTGCCAGCAGTGAAGCGGGGCGGCAACTCTATGGCTACACCTTC	CASSEAGRQLYGYTF